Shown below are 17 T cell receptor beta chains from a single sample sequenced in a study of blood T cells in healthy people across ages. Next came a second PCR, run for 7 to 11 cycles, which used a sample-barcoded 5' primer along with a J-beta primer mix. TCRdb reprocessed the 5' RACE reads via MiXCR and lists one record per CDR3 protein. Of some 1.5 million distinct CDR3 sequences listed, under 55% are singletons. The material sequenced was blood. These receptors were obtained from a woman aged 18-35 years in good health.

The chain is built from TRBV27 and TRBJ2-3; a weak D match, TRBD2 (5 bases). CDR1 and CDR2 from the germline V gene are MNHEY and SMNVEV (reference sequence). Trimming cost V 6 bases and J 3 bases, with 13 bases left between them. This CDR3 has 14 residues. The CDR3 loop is CASSLVERTDTQYF. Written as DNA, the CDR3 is TGTGCCAGCAGCCTAGTAGAGCGGACAGATACGCAGTATTTT.

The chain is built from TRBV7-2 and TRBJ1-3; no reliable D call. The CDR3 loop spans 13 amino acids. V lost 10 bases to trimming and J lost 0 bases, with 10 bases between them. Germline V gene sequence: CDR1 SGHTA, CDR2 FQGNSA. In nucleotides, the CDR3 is TGTGCCACCCAGGCGATCTCTGGAAACACCATATATTTT. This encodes CATQAISGNTIYF.

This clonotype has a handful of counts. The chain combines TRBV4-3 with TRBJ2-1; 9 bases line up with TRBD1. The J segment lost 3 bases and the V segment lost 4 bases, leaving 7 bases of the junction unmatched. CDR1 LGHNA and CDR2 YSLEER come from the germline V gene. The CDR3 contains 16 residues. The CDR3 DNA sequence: TGCGCCAGCAGCCGAGCTCTGGGACAGGGCTACAATGAGCAGTTCTTC. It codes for CASSRALGQGYNEQFF.

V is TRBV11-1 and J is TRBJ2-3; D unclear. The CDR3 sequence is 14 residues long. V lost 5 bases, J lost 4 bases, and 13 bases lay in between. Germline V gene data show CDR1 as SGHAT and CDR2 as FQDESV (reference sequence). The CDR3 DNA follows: TGTGCCAGCAGCGACCTTCCCGGCGCAGATACGCAGTATTTT. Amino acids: CASSDLPGADTQYF.

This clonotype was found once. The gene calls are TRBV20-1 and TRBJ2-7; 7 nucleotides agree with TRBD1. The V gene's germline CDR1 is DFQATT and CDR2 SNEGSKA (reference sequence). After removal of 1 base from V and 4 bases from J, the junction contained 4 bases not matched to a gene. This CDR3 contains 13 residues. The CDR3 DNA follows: TGCAGTGCTAGAGCAGGGGGACAGTACGAGCAGTACTTC. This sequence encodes CSARAGGQYEQYF.

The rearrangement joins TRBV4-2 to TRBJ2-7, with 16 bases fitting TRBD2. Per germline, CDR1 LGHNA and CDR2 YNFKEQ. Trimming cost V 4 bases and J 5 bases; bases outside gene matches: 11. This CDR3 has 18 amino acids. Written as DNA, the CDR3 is TGTGCCAGCAGCCGTTCAGCCGGGACTAGCGGGAGGGCCCACGAGCAGTACTTC. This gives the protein CASSRSAGTSGRAHEQYF.

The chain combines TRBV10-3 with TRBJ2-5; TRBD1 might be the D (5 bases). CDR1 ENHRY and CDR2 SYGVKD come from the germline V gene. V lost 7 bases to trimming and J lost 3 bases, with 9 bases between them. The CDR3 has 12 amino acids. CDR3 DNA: TGTGCCATCAATGACAGCAAAGAGACCCAGTACTTC. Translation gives CAINDSKETQYF.

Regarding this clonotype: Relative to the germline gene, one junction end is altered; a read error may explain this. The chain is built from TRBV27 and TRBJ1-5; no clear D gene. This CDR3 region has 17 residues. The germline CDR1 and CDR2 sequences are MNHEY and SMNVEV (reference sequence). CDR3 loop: CASSPTPLHYSDQPQHF. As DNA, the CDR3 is TGTGCCAGCAGTCCGACCCCGTTGCATTATAGCGATCAGCCCCAGCATTTT.

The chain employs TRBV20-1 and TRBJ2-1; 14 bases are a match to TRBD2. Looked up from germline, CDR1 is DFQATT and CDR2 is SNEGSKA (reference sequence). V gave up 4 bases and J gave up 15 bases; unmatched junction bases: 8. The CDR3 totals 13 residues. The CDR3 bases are TGCAGTGCTATGGGACTAGCGGGGGCATCGTTGTTCTTC. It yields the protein CSAMGLAGASLFF.

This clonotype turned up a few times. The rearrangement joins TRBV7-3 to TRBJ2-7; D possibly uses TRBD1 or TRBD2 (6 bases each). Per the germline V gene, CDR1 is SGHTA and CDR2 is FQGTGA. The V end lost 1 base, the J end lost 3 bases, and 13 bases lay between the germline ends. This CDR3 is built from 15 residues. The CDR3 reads CASSLNPGGNYEQYF. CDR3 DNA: TGTGCCAGCAGCTTAAATCCCGGGGGCAACTACGAGCAGTACTTC.

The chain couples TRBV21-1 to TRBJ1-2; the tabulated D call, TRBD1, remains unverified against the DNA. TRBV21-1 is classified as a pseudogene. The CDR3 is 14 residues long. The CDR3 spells CASKGQGQVYGYTF. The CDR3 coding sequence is TGTGCCAGCAAGGGACAGGGGCAAGTCTATGGCTACACCTTC.

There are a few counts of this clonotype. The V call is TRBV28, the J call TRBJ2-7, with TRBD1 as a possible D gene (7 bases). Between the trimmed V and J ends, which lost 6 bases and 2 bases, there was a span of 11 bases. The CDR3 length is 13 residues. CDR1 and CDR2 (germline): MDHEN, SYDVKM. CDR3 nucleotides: TGTGCCAGCAGGCGGGACAGAGCCTACGAGCAGTACTTC. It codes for CASRRDRAYEQYF.

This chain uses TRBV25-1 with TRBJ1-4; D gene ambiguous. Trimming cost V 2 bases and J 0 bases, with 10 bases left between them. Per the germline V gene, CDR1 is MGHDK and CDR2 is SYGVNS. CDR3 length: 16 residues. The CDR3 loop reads CASSEVGFPTNEKLFF. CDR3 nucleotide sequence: TGTGCCAGCAGTGAAGTGGGATTTCCAACTAATGAAAAACTGTTTTTT.

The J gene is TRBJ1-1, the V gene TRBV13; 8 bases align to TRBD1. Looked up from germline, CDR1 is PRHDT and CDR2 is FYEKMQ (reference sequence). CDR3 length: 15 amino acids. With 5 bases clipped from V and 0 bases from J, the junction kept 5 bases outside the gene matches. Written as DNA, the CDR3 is TGTGCCAGCAGCCCTCAGGGGGCCGTGAACACTGAAGCTTTCTTT. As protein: CASSPQGAVNTEAFF.

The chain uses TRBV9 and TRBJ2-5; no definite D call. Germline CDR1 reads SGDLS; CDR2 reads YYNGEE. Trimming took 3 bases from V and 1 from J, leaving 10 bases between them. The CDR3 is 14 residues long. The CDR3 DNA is TGTGCCAGCAGCGACGACCCCTTCCAAGAGACCCAGTACTTC. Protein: CASSDDPFQETQYF.

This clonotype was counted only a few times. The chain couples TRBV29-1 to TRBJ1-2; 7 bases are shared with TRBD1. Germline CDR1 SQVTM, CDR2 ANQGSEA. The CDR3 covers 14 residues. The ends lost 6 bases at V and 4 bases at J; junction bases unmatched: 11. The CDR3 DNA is TGCAGCGTCGTTCCGGGACAGACCTCCTATGGCTACACCTTC. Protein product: CSVVPGQTSYGYTF.

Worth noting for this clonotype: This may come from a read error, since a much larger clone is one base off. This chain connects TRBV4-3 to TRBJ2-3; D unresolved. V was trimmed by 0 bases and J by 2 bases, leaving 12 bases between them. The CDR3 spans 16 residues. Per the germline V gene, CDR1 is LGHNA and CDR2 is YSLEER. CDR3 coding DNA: TGCGCCAGCAGCCAAGATGCCCGAGCAGACACAGATACGCAGTATTTT. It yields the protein CASSQDARADTDTQYF.